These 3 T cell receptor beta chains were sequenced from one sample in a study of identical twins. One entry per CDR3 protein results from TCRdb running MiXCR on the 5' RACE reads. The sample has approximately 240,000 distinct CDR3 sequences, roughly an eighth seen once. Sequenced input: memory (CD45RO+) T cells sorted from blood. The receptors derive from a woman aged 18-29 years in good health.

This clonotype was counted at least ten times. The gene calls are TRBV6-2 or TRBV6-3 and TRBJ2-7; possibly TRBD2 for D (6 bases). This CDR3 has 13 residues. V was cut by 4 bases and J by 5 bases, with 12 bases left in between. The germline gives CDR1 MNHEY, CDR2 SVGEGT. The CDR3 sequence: CASSSREFNEQYF. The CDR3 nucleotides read TGTGCCAGCAGTTCTCGGGAGTTTAACGAGCAGTACTTC.

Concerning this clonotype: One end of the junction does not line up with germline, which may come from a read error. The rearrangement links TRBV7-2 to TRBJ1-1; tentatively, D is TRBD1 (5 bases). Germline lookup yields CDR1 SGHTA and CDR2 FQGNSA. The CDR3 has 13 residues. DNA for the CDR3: TGTGCCAGCAGCTTGGGGGGGGTCACTGAAGCTCTCTTT. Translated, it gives CASSLGGVTEALF.

CDR3 sequence (DNA): TGTGCCAGCAGCCCCCAGGGGGAAGGCAATGAGCAGTTCTTC. It specifies CASSPQGEGNEQFF. The chain couples TRBV7-2 to TRBJ2-1, with 7 nucleotides matching TRBD1. The V gene end was trimmed by 5 bases and the J gene end by 6 bases; junction bases not matched to a gene: 7. Per the germline V gene, CDR1 is SGHTA and CDR2 is FQGNSA. The CDR3 covers 14 residues.